This T cell receptor (beta chain) was obtained from a study of blood T cells in healthy people across ages (dated by TCRdb to the mid-2010s). About the full investigation: In model experiments, roughly one uniquely barcoded TCR beta cDNA molecule per two T cells was captured by template switching. The study measured age-related changes in TCR beta repertoire diversity using deep sequencing normalized with unique cDNA molecular identifiers. The donors were split into four age groups: young (average about 16 years), middle-aged (about 40), aged (62) and long-lived (roughly 77). Donors of different ages were randomly distributed across sequencing lanes to avoid experimental bias. For two donors (one aged 18 to 30 and one aged 80 or older), the study analyzed two additional independent replicas of 1 million unique cDNA reads from the same blood draw. General conclusions and limits of the study: Compared with the aged group, the long-lived group had more naive CD4+ T cells, fewer expanded clones and increased TCR diversity, suggesting age selection. Bulk unsorted PBMC profiling prevented conclusive comparison of naive and antigen-experienced compartments. Total diversity estimates from one million sequenced T cells were considered lower bounds and underestimates. As age increased, observed TCR beta diversity per million T cells dropped in a roughly linear way, and a significant reduction was already evident by age around 41. Donor CMV infection status was unknown, potentially confounding age-related changes in expanded clonotypes. The percentage of naive T cells measured by flow cytometry correlated strongly with observed TCR beta diversity.

The library was obtained by 5' RACE. Sequencing relied on an Illumina HiSeq 2500. A second about 6 to 11 cycle PCR used a sample-barcoded 5' primer and a J-beta primer mix. A template-switch 5' adaptor carrying 12 random nucleotides introduced a unique molecular identifier onto each TCR beta cDNA molecule. At least 2.5 million CDR3-containing paired-end reads were obtained from each sample. The Mint cDNA synthesis kit, primed by a TRBC-specific oligonucleotide, was used to synthesize first-strand cDNA from all RNA. Following uracil-DNA glycosylase treatment, all cDNA underwent a first 18-cycle PCR with the universal primers M1SS and BC2_uni_R. The authors processed their data as follows. For normalization, 1 million high-quality reads were randomly selected from each sample, with every read carrying a distinct molecular identifier. Reads sharing molecular identifiers were discarded rather than binned into consensus sequences. MiTCR, with a Q25 quality threshold and the strictest error-elimination algorithm, was used for CDR3 identification, clonotype clustering and error correction. A nonparametric unseen species model with Euler transformation was used to estimate a lower bound on total TCR beta diversity. TCRdb handled the public reads itself, with Q25 trimming in fastp and clone calling in MiXCR, and kept productive beta chains. CDR3 protein sequences are deduplicated, and each keeps its most common genes and DNA. The V and J calls were not made by the authors but by TCRdb's processing. Counted in this sample were some 1.6 million distinct CDR3 sequences; about 35% of them appeared once. About 11% of the sample is in the top ten clones.

The 39 donors, aged about 6 to 95 years, were systemically healthy Caucasian individuals from Russia. Each donor gave approximately 9.4 milliliters of peripheral blood, drawn into EDTA-treated Vacutainer tubes. Ficoll-Paque density-gradient centrifugation was used to isolate PBMCs, with at least 6 million per sample. Trizol reagent was used to extract total RNA from the PBMCs, yielding at least 5.5 micrograms per sample. The percentages of naive CD45RAhigh/CD27high T cells were determined by flow cytometry on a PBMC aliquot from every donor. This clonotype was seen a handful of times. The specificity of this receptor is unknown. There are no base qualities to consult, and no much larger clone falls within one base. The V end gives up 1 base and the J end 3 bases, leaving 3 bases in the junction not matched to a gene. The cysteine opens and the phenylalanine closes a CDR3 of 16 amino acids. Here the CDR3 DNA is all that survives: 48 bases in frame from base 1. According to the germline V gene, CDR1 reads MGHDK and CDR2 reads SYGVNS.

This clonotype was obtained from a woman under 40 in good health. The sequenced sample consisted of blood. Recombination connected TRBV25-1 to TRBJ2-2; TRBD1 fits 9 bases in the junction. The base sequence is TGTGCCAGCAGTGAATTACGGACAGGGGACACCGGGGAGCTGTTTTTT. Translated, this is CASSELRTGDTGELFF. Reference TRBV25-1 and TRBJ2-2 proteins supply the regions before and after the CDR3; the full variable domain is: EADIYQTPRYLVIGTGKKITLECSQTMGHDKMYWYQQDPGMELHLIHYSYGVNSTEKGDLSSESTVSRIRTEHFPLTLESARPSHTSQYLCASSELRTGDTGELFFGEGSRLTVL.